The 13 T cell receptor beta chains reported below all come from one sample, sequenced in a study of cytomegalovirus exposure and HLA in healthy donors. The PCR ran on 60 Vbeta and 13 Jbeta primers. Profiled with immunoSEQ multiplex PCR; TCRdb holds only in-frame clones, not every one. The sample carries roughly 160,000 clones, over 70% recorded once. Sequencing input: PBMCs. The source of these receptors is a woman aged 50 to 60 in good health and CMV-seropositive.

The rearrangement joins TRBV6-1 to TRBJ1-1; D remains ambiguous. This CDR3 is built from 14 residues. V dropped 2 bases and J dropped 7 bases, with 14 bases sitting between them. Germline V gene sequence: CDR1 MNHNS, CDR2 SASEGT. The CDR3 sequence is CASSELRGVIEAFF. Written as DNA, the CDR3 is TGTGCCAGCAGTGAACTCCGGGGAGTCATTGAAGCTTTCTTT.

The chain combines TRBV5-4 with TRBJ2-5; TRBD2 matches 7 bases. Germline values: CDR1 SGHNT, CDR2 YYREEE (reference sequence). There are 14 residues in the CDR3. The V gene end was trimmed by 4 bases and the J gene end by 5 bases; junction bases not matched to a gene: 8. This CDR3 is CASSQGGSRETQYF. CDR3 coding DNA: TGTGCCAGCAGCCAAGGCGGGAGTCGCGAGACCCAGTACTTC.

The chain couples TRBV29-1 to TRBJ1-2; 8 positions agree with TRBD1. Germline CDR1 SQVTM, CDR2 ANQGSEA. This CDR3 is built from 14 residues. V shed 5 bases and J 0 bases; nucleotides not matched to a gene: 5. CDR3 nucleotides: TGCAGCGTTCAGGACAGGGCCACTAACTATGGCTACACCTTC. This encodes CSVQDRATNYGYTF.

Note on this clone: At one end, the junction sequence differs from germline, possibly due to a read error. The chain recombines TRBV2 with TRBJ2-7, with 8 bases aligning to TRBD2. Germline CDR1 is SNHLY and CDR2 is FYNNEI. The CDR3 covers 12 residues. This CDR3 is CASSETPGGSAF. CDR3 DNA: TGTGCCAGCAGTGAAACCCCGGGAGGGAGCGCGTTC.

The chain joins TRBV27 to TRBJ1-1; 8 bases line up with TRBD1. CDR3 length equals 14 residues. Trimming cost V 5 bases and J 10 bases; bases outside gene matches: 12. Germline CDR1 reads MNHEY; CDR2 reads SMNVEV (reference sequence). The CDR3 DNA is TGTGCCAGCAGTACCCTGACAGGGGTCGAAACAGCTTTCTTT. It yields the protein CASSTLTGVETAFF.

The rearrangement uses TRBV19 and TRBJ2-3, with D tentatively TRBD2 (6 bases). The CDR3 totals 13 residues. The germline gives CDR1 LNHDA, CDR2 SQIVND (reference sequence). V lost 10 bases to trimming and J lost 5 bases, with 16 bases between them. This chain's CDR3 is CATRGPGGDTQYF. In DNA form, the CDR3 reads TGTGCCACCCGAGGGCCCGGGGGAGATACGCAGTATTTT.

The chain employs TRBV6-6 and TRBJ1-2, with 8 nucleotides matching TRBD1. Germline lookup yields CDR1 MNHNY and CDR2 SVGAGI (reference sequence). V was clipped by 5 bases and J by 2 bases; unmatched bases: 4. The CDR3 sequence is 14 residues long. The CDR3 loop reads CASSNRGVNYGYTF. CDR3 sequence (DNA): TGTGCCAGCAGTAACAGGGGGGTGAACTATGGCTACACCTTC.

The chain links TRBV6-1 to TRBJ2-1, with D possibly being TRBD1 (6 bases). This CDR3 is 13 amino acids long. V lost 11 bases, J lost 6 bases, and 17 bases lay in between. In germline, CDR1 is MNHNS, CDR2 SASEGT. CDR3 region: CAAEGDDSNEQFF. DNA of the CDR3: TGTGCCGCAGAGGGGGACGACTCCAATGAGCAGTTCTTC.

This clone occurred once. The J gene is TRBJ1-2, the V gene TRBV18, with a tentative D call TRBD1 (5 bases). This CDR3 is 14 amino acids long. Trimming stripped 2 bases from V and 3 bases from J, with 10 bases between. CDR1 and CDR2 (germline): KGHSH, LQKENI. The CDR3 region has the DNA TGTGCCAGCTCACCAACGGGGGACTACTATGGCTACACCTTC. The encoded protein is CASSPTGDYYGYTF.

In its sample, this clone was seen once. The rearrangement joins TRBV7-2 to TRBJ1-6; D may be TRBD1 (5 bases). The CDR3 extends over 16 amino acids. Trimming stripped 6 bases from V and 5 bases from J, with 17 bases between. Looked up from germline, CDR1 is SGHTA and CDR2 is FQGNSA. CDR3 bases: TGTGCCAGCAGGAGACCTAGCGGGGGGGATAATTCACCCCTCCACTTT. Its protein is CASRRPSGGDNSPLHF.

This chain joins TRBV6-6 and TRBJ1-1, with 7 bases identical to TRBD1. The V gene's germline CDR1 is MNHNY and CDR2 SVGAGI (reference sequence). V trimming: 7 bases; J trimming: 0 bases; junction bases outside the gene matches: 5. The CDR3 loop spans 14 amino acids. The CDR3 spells CASNDRAMNTEAFF. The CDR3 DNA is TGTGCCAGCAATGACAGGGCCATGAACACTGAAGCTTTCTTT.

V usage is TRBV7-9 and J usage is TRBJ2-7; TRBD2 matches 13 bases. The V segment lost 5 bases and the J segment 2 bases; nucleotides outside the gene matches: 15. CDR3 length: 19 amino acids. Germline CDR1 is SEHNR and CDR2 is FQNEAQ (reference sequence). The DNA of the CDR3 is TGTGCCAGCAGCGGTCGGACTAGCGGGAGTATGACAGGGCCCTACGAGCAGTACTTC. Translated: CASSGRTSGSMTGPYEQYF.

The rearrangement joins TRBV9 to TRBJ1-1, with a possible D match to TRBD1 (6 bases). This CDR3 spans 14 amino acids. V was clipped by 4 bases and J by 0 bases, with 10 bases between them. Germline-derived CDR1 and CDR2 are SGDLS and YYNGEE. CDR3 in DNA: TGTGCCAGCAGCCCTCGGGACATGAACACTGAAGCTTTCTTT. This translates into CASSPRDMNTEAFF.